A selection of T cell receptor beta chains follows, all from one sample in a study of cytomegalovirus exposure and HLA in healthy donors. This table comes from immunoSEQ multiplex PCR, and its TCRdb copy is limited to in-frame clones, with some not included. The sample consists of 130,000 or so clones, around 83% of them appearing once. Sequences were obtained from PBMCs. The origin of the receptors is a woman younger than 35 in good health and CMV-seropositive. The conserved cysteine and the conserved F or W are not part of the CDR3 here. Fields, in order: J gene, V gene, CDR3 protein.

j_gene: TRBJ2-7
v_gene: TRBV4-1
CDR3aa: ASSQAGGGFYEQY

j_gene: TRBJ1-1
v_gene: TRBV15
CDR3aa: ATSGAAGTEAF

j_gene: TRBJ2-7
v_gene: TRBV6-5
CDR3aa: ASRLTDTYEQY

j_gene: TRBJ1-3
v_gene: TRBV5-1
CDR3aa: ASSLGGSSGNTIY

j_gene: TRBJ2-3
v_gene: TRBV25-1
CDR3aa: ASCGDSGESSTDTQY

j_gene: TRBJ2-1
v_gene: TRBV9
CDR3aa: ASSEGAGGLQGEQF

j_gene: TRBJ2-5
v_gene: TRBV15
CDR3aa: ATSRDRAGKTGRQETQY

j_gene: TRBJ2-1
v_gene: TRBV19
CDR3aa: ASSPPPRGSGGSEQF

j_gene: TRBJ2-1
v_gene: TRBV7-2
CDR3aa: ASQRDRGQNEQF

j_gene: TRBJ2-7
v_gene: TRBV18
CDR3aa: ASSRGQGSSYEQY

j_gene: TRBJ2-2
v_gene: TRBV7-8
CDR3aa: ASSLDGQGGHGELF

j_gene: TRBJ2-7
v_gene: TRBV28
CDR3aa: ASSSPGSSYEQY

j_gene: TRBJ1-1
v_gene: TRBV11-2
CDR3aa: ASSRGGLGYTEAF

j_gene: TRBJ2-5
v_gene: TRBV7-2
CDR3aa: ASSPTSGGARGETQY

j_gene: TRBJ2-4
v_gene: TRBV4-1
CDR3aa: ASSRMPRGASQGNIQY

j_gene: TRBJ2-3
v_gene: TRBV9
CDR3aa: ASSVGGRADTQY

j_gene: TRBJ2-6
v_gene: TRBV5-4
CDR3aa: ASSFGQGLSGANVLT

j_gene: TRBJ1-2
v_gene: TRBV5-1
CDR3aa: ASSITLGQGSYGYT

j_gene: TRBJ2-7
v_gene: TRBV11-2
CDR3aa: ASSLGPTGQTKY

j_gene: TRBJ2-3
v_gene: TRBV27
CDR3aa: ASSPIWGGTDTQY

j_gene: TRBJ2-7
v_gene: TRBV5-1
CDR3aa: ASSLTSGATYEQY

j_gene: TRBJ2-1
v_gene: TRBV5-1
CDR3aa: ASPRQRGGYNEQF

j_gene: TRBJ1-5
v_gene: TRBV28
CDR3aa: ASREGAGNQPQH

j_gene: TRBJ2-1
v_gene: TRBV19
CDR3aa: ASNPGGGAHEQF

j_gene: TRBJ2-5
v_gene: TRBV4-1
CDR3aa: ASSRGLAGGSVEGETQY

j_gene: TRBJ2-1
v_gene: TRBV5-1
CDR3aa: ASSLDGGDGNNEQF

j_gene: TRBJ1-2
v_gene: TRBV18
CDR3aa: ASSPSQGLGYGYT

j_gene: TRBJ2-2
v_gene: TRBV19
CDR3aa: ASSIPQGANTGELF

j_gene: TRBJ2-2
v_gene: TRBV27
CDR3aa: ASSPLAGTNTGELF

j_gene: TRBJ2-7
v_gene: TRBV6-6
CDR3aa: ASRDGTGNSNEQY

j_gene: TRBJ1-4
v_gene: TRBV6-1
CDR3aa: ASSRGVGEKLF

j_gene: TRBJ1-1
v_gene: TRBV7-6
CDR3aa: ASSLGSYRGTEAF

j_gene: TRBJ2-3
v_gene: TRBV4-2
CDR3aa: ASSQSTSGGIDTQY

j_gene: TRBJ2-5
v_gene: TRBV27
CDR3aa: ASRLAGRETQY

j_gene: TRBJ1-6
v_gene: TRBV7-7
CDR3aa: ASSLERGSPLH

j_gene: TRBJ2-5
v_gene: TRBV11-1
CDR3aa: ASSLDDNAETQY

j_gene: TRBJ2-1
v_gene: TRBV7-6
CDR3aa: ASSPRGGRNEQF

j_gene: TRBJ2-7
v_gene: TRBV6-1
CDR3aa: ASSEGGQGAGEQY

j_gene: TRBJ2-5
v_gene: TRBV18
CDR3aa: ASSPPGRGQETQY

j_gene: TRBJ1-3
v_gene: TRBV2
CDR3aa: ASSEGRVNTIY

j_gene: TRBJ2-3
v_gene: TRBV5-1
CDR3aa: ASSAGEPSTDTQY

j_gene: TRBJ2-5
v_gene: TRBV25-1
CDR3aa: ASSEWDRGQETQY

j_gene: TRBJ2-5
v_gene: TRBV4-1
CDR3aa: ASSQDSGFRETQY

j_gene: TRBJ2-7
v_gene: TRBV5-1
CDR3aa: ASSSSLYKRGRPYEQY

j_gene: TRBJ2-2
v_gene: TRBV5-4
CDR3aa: ASSLDVTSTGELF

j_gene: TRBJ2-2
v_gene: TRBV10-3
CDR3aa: AIRSLSSGGLTGELF

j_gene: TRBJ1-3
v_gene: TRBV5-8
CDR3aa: ASSIGTLAGNTIY

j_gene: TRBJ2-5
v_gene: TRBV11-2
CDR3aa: ASSYRFQETQY

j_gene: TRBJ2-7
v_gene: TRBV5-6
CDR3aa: ASSLGTTVYEQY

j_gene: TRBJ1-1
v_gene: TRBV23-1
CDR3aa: ASSLPRGQENTEAF

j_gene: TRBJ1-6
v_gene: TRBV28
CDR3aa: ASRDISYNSPLH

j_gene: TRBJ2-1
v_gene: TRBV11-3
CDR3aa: ASSQGTGSYNEQF

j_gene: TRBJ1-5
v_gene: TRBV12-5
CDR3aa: ASGLRQGDQPQH

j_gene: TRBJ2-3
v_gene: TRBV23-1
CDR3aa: ASSQSRRGGSTDTQY

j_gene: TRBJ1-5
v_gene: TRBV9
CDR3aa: ASSFGTGGDQPQH